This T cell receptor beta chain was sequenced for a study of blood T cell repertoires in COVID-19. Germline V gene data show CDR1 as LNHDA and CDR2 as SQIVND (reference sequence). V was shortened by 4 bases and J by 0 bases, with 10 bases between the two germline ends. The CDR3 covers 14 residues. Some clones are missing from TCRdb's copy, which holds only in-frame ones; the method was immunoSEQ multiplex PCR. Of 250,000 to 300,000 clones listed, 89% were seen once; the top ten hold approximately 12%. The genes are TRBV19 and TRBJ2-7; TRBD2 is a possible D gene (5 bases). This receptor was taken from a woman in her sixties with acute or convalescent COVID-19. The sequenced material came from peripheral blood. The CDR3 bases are TGTGCCAGTAGTAATTACCGGGACTCCTACGAGCAGTACTTC. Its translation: CASSNYRDSYEQYF.